The next 4 T cell receptor beta chains were all read from a single sample in a study of T cell responses to AZD1222 COVID-19 vaccine (dated by TCRdb to about 2021). The receptor library was made with the immunoSEQ multiplex PCR assay. TCRdb's version of the immuneACCESS table is confined to in-frame rearrangements and falls short of the full clone set. An unresolved V gene accounts for under half of the shortfall where checked; the remainder is of unknown origin. Across this sample there are more than 150,000 clones, with 75% to 95% seen only once. The ten largest clonotypes hold 1.5% to 2% of the sample. According to the study, the label for this sample's time point signals: baseline before first vaccination. Sequencing used peripheral blood, obtained on day 0 of AZD1222 vaccination. The receptors come from an adult in good health.

The CDR3 region has the DNA TGCAGTGCTAGTTCCCCCGGCGGCCCTGAAGCTTTCTTT. This codes for CSASSPGGPEAFF. The chain uses TRBV20-1 and TRBJ1-1; the D is unclear. This CDR3 is built from 13 residues. The germline CDR1 and CDR2 sequences are DFQATT and SNEGSKA (reference sequence). The germline V and J ends were trimmed by 3 bases and 6 bases, with 14 bases remaining between them.

The chain recombines TRBV9 with TRBJ2-2; tentative D call: TRBD1 (5 bases). The CDR3 sequence is 16 residues long. The germline V and J ends were trimmed by 4 bases and 3 bases, with 16 bases remaining between them. Germline CDR1 and CDR2: SGDLS and YYNGEE. The DNA of the CDR3 is TGTGCCAGCAGCATACACAGGTTCCCGGACACCGGGGAGCTGTTTTTT. Its translation: CASSIHRFPDTGELFF.

The chain couples TRBV28 to TRBJ1-3; maybe TRBD1 (5 bases). The V end lost 4 bases, the J end lost 0 bases, and 13 bases lay between the germline ends. CDR1 is MDHEN, CDR2 SYDVKM, per germline. The CDR3 contains 16 residues. The CDR3 protein is CASSSRDPYSGNTIYF. CDR3 DNA sequence: TGTGCCAGCAGTTCCCGGGACCCTTACTCTGGAAACACCATATATTTT.

The J gene is TRBJ2-1, the V gene TRBV19; 8 nucleotides align to TRBD2. This CDR3 contains 14 residues. Trimming removed 3 bases from V and 8 bases from J; junction bases left unmatched: 6. Germline CDR1 and CDR2: LNHDA and SQIVND (reference sequence). DNA for the CDR3: TGTGCCAGTAGTATCGTGACTAGCGAGGATGAGCAGTTCTTC. Translated: CASSIVTSEDEQFF. Looking up the rest from reference TRBV19 and TRBJ2-1 gives the full variable domain: DGGITQSPKYLFRKEGQNVTLSCEQNLNHDAMYWYRQDPGQGLRLIYYSQIVNDFQKGDIAEGYSVSREKKESFPLTVTSAQKNPTAFYLCASSIVTSEDEQFFGPGTRLTVL.